Sequencing of this T cell receptor (beta chain) was carried out in a study of shared T cell receptors in the human thymus. The V end lost 1 base, the J end lost 1 base, and 7 bases lay between the germline ends. This CDR3 spans 14 amino acids. Germline CDR1 reads SGHAT; CDR2 reads FQNNGV. Produced via immunoSEQ multiplex PCR; TCRdb's table is partial and in-frame only. The sample carries some 400,000 clones, 95% recorded once. This chain joins TRBV11-2 and TRBJ2-5; no clear D. Material: thymocytes. This receptor was identified in a human donor. The CDR3 here is CASSLGYSQETQYF. The CDR3 DNA reads TGTGCCAGCAGCTTAGGTTACAGCCAAGAGACCCAGTACTTC.